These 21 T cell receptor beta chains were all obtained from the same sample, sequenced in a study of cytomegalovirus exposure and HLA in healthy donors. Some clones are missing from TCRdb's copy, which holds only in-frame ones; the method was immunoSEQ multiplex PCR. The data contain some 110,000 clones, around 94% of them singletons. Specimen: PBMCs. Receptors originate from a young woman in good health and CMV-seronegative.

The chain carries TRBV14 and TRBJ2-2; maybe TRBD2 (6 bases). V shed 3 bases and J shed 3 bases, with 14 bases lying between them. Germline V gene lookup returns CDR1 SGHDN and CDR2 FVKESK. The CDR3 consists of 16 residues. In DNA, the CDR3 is TGTGCCAGCAGCCACGCCTTAGGGGACTACACCGGGGAGCTGTTTTTT. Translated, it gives CASSHALGDYTGELFF.

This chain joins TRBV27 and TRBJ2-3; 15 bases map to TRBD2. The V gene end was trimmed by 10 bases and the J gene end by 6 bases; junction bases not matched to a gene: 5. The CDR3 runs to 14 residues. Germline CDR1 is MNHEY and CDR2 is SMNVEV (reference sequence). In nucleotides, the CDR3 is TGTGCCACCGGACTAGCGGGGGGGTCTGATACGCAGTATTTT. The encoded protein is CATGLAGGSDTQYF.

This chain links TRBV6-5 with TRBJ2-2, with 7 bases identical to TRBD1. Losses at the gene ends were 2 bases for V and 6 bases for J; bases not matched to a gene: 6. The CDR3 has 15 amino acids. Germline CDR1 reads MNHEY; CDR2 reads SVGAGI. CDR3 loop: CASSYETGSAGELFF. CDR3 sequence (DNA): TGTGCCAGCAGTTACGAGACAGGGAGTGCCGGGGAGCTGTTTTTT.

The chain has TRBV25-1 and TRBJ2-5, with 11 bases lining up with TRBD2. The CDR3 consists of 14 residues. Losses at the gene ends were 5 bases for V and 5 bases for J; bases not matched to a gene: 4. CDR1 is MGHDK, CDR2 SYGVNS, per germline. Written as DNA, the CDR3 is TGTGCCAGCAGTTTAGCGGGAGGGGGGGAGACCCAGTACTTC. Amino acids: CASSLAGGGETQYF.

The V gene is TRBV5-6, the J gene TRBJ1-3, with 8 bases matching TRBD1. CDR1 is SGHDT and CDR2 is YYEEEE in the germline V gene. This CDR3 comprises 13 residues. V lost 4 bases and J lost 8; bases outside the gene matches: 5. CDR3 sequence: CASSLQGADTIYF. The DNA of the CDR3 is TGTGCCAGCAGCCTGCAGGGGGCGGACACCATATATTTT.

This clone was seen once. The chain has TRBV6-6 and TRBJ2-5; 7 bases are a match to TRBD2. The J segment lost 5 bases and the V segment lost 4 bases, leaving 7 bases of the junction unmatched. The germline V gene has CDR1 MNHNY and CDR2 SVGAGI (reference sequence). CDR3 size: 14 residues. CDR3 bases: TGTGCCAGCAGTTCTGGCGGGGGTCGGGAGACCCAGTACTTC. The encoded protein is CASSSGGGRETQYF.

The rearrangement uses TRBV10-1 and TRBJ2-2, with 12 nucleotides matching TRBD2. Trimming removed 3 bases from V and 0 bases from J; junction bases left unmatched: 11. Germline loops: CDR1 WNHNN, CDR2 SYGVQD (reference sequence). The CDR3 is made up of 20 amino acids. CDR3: CASSERFVLAGGSNTGELFF. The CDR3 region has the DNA TGCGCCAGCAGTGAACGTTTCGTGCTAGCGGGAGGGTCGAACACCGGGGAGCTGTTTTTT.

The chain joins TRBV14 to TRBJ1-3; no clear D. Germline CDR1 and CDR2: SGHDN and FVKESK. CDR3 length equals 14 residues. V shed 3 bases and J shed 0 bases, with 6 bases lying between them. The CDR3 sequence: CASSHSPSGNTIYF. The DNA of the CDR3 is TGTGCCAGCAGCCACTCCCCCTCTGGAAACACCATATATTTT.

The chain's CDR3 is CASIQGGTEAFF. Written as DNA, the CDR3 is TGTGCCAGCATACAAGGCGGCACTGAAGCTTTCTTT. The V call is TRBV7-9, the J call TRBJ1-1, with D unclear. CDR1 and CDR2 (germline): SEHNR, FQNEAQ (reference sequence). The CDR3 length is 12 residues. Trimming shortened V by 7 bases and J by 4 bases, and 10 bases separated the two germline ends.

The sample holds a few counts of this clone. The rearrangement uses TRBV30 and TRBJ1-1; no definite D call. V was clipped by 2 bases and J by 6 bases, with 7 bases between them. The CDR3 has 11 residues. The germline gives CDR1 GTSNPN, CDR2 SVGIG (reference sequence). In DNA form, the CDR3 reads TGTGCCTGGAGTTGGGAGGCTGAAGCTTTCTTT. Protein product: CAWSWEAEAFF.

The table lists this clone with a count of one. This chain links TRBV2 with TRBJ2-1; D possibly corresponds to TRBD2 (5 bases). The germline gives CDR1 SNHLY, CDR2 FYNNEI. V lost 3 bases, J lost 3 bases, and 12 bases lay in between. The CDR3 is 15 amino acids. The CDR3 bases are TGTGCCAGCAGTGAGTCGGACTTGATCTACAATGAGCAGTTCTTC. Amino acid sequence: CASSESDLIYNEQFF.

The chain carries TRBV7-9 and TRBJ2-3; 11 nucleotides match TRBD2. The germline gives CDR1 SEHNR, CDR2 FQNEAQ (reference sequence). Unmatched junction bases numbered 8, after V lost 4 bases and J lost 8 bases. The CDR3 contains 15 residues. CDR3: CASSSTSGAERTQYF. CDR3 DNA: TGTGCCAGCAGCTCGACTAGCGGGGCTGAGCGTACGCAGTATTTT.

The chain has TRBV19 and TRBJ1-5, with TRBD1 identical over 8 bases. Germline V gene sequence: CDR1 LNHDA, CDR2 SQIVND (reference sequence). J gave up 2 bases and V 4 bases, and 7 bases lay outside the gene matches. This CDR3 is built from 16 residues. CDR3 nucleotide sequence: TGTGCCAGTAGTACAGGACAGGGTCGCGGCAATCAGCCCCAGCATTTT. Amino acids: CASSTGQGRGNQPQHF.

The CDR3 protein is CATRTGGDYGYTF. The CDR3 DNA reads TGTGCCACCAGGACAGGGGGCGACTATGGCTACACCTTC. The V gene is TRBV6-1, the J gene TRBJ1-2; TRBD1 aligns across 11 bases. This CDR3 has 13 amino acids. The V gene's germline CDR1 is MNHNS and CDR2 SASEGT. With V trimmed by 10 bases and J by 3 bases, 4 bases remained unmatched.

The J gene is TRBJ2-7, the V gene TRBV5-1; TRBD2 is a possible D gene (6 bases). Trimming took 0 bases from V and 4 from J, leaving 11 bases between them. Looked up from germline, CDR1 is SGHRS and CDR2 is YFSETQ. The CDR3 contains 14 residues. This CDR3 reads CASSLGPGRYEQYF. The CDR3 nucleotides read TGCGCCAGCAGCTTGGGGCCAGGGAGGTACGAGCAGTACTTC.

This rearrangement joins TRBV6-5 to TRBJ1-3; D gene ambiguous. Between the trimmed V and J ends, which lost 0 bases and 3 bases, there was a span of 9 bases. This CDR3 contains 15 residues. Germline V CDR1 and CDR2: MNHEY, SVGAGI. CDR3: CASSYSGTDGNTIYF. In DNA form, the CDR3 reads TGTGCCAGCAGTTACTCGGGCACCGATGGAAACACCATATATTTT.

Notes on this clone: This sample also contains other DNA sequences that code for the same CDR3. CDR3 nucleotides: TGTGCCAGCTTCTCTGGGGCCAGAACAGATACGCAGTATTTT. It translates to CASFSGARTDTQYF. This rearrangement joins TRBV2 to TRBJ2-3; TRBD1 might be the D (5 bases). Between the trimmed V and J ends, which lost 8 bases and 3 bases, there was a span of 15 bases. CDR3 size: 14 residues. Per the germline V gene, CDR1 is SNHLY and CDR2 is FYNNEI.

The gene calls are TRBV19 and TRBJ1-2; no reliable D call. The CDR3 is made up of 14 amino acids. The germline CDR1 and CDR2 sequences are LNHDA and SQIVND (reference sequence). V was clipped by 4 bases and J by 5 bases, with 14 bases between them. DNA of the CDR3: TGTGCCAGTAGTACCCGGACTGTACTTTATGGCTACACCTTC. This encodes CASSTRTVLYGYTF.

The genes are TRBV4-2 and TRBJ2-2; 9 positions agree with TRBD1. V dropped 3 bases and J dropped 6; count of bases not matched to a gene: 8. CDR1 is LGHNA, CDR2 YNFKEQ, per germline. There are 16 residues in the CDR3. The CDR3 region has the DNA TGTGCCAGCAGCCACCCCCCGGGACAGGGTCCCGGGGAGCTGTTTTTT. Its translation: CASSHPPGQGPGELFF.

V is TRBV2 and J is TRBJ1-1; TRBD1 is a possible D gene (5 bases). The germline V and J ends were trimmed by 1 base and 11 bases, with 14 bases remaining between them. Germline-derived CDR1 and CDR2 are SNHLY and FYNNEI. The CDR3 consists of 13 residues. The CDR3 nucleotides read TGTGCCAGCAGTGAAGAAGGAGGGGTTAGGGCTTTCTTT. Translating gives CASSEEGGVRAFF. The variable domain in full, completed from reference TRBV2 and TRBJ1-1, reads EPEVTQTPSHQVTQMGQEVILRCVPISNHLYFYWYRQILGQKVEFLVSFYNNEISEKSEIFDDQFSVERPDGSNFTLKIRSTKLEDSAMYFCASSEEGGVRAFFGQGTRLTVV.

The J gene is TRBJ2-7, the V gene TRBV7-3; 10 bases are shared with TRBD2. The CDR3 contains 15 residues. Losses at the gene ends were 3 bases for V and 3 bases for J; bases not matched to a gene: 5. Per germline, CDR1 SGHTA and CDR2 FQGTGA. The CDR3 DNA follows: TGTGCCAGCAGCTTCAGGACTAGCGGACACTACGAGCAGTACTTC. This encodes CASSFRTSGHYEQYF.